This TCR beta chain derives from a study of vaccination effects on CD4 cells after COVID-19. Before any sequencing was done, the ViraFEST assay used viral peptide pools to expand antigen-specific CD4+ T cells. Between days 10 and 11 of culture, CD4+ T cells were separated out. Vaccine recipients had no previous SARS-CoV-2 infection; their nucleocapsid antibodies were negative. A density of roughly 2 million PBMC per well was used; these cells were cultured with 10 IU/ml IL-2 and approximately 10 ug/ml peptides. Researchers swapped half the medium for IL-2 medium on both days 3 and 7. Details on this clone: The antigen is not known.

The study's findings and limits: The vaccine-induced clones of healthy vaccinees included only 1 of 255 that cross-reacted with common cold coronaviruses. Pronounced clonal contraction occurred in clones induced by infection and by vaccine late after vaccination.

Sequencing used immunoSEQ multiplex PCR; TCRdb keeps in-frame clones, though not all of them. The sample includes under 25,000 clones, 73% seen only once; the top ten take approximately 5.3%. The sequenced sample was CD4+ T cells from PBMCs cultured with SARS-CoV-2 spike peptides, obtained before COVID-19 vaccination. The origin of this receptor is a human donor who received a COVID-19 vaccine.

The CDR3 here is CASSLGGTGSGEKLFF. CDR3 nucleotide sequence: TGCGCCAGCAGCTTGGGAGGAACCGGGTCAGGTGAAAAACTGTTTTTT. The chain has TRBV5-1 and TRBJ1-4; D ambiguous. This CDR3 region has 16 residues. Per germline, CDR1 SGHRS and CDR2 YFSETQ. The ends were cut back, 0 bases at V and 7 bases at J, with 16 bases in the middle.